Listed below are T cell receptor beta chains from one sample, sequenced in a study of beta chain features in type 1 diabetes. Clones were sequenced by immunoSEQ multiplex PCR, and TCRdb holds only the in-frame ones, with some missing. The data contain 300,000 to 450,000 clones, over 8.5% of them seen just once; the ten biggest clones take up less than 0.65%. The sequenced sample was central memory CD4+ T cells from blood. These receptors were obtained from a man aged 25-45 years with type 1 diabetes. CDR3s include the opening cysteine and the closing phenylalanine or tryptophan. A D gene is named only where the DNA matches it firmly.

V gene,CDR3 length,D gene,CDR3 protein
TRBV9,15,TRBD2,CASSAGRGNTGELFF
TRBV5-1,13,.,CASSSGPNEKLFF
TRBV7-9,14,.,CASSPPRVRETQYF
TRBV14,15,.,CASSHFGRGQETQYF
TRBV11-3,13,.,CASSFTDKNIQYF
TRBV5-4,16,TRBD1,CASSLGTGQGHYEQYF
TRBV5-6,15,.,CASSLATAGPHGYTF
TRBV19,13,.,CASSKPGADGYTF
TRBV9,16,.,CASSVLEQPERETQYF
TRBV30,15,.,CAWSIQGSYNSPLHF
TRBV27,15,.,CASSLTARGGNTIYF
TRBV11-2,14,.,CASSSSYSNSPLHF
TRBV5-1,11,.,CASGGQETQYF
TRBV27,14,TRBD2,CASRSGLAGAGQYF
TRBV29-1,13,.,CSVVGSADEKLFF
TRBV15,15,.,CATSTSRGSGNTIYF
TRBV27,15,TRBD1,CASSLSGTGTDTQYF
TRBV7-3,12,.,CASSPGGVEQYF
TRBV5-1,17,.,CASSLGLREPTGNEQFF
TRBV6-5,14,.,CASNREQRDYGYTF
TRBV2,11,.,CASSVIGEQYF
TRBV29-1,15,TRBD2,CSVVATGGPSGEQYF
TRBV7-2,15,.,CASSLDGSSYNEQFF
TRBV7-8,13,.,CASSPGPKEEQFF
TRBV4-1,15,.,CASSQLAGTNTEAFF
TRBV7-2,17,.,CASSAILSGTRLYEQYF
TRBV6-4,18,.,CASRPRTGSGDGNQPQHF
TRBV11-2,15,.,CASSLGGSGANVLTF
TRBV7-2,14,TRBD1,CASTVQGGNQPQHF
TRBV4-2,18,.,CASSQRASAVTNVETQYF
TRBV4-3,13,.,CASSQGRYKEAFF
TRBV5-5,12,TRBD1,CASMRTGVGYTF
TRBV14,13,.,CASSLSQRGIQYF
TRBV6-1,14,.,CATRSEQLNNEQFF
TRBV5-1,14,.,CASSGGPSTDTQYF
TRBV28,17,TRBD2,CASSFPGLAGVNNEQFF
TRBV5-1,16,.,CASSLADRSSGNTIYF